The sequence of this TCR beta chain was determined in a study of blood T cell repertoires in COVID-19. The CDR3 is 13 amino acids. The germline CDR1 and CDR2 sequences are SNHLY and FYNNEI. V shed 4 bases, J shed 6 bases, and the junction held 4 bases outside the gene matches. The assay was immunoSEQ multiplex PCR, and TCRdb's table has in-frame clones only and misses some. The repertoire holds approximately 49,000 clones, with around nine tenths as singletons. The sample comprised peripheral blood. This rearrangement joins TRBV2 to TRBJ1-1, with TRBD1 identical over 8 bases. The sequence came from a man in his forties or fifties with acute or convalescent COVID-19. The DNA of the CDR3 is TGTGCCAGCAGTGTCCAGGGGGCTGCTGAAGCTTTCTTT. This encodes CASSVQGAAEAFF.